The source of this T cell receptor beta chain is a study of neurological immune-mediated disorders. General observations from the study: TCR-beta repertoires seemed private in all groups, with no expanded CDR3 amino acid sequences shared.

This clonotype was seen ten or more times. What it binds is unknown. The CDR3 runs to 14 residues. Germline assignment: CDR1 MNHEY and CDR2 SVGAGI. Trimming left V 5 bases short and J 1 base short, with 11 bases between. TCRdb independently ran MiXCR on the 5' RACE reads; one entry per CDR3 protein. This repertoire shows 87,000 or so distinct CDR3 sequences, about 3.8% found once; its top ten account for around 6%. The TCR sequence derives from a woman younger than 30 with multiple sclerosis. The sequenced sample was PBMCs. The chain has TRBV6-5 and TRBJ1-1, with no clear D. The CDR3 here is CASSPQVRNTEAFF. The CDR3 nucleotides read TGTGCCAGCAGTCCACAAGTCAGGAACACTGAAGCTTTCTTT.